Presented here are 22 T cell receptor beta chains from one specimen sequenced in a study of cytomegalovirus exposure and HLA in healthy donors. PCR used 60 Vbeta primers and 13 Jbeta primers. Profiling relied on immunoSEQ multiplex PCR, and the TCRdb table lists in-frame clones only, not all of them. Here the sample spans around 270,000 clones, 75% to 85% being singletons. The sample consisted of PBMCs. The receptors were sampled from a girl aged 2 to 10 in good health and CMV-seronegative.

This clone was recorded a few times. The chain recombines TRBV19 with TRBJ1-1; D unresolved. This CDR3 is built from 15 residues. Germline V lookup: CDR1 LNHDA, CDR2 SQIVND (reference sequence). Trimming shortened V by 3 bases and J by 1 base, and 12 bases separated the two germline ends. CDR3 sequence: CASSIVLRQNTEAFF. The CDR3, as DNA: TGTGCCAGTAGTATCGTTCTGCGTCAGAACACTGAAGCTTTCTTT. Drawing the rest from reference TRBV19 and TRBJ1-1, the complete variable domain is DGGITQSPKYLFRKEGQNVTLSCEQNLNHDAMYWYRQDPGQGLRLIYYSQIVNDFQKGDIAEGYSVSREKKESFPLTVTSAQKNPTAFYLCASSIVLRQNTEAFFGQGTRLTVV.

The chain joins TRBV27 to TRBJ2-7; 8 nucleotides align to TRBD1. After removal of 2 bases from V and 4 bases from J, the junction contained 4 bases not matched to a gene. The length of the CDR3 is 14 residues. Germline-derived CDR1 and CDR2 are MNHEY and SMNVEV (reference sequence). CDR3 sequence (DNA): TGTGCCAGCAGTTTACTTAGACAGGGGTACGAGCAGTACTTC. Translation gives CASSLLRQGYEQYF.

The chain employs TRBV5-1 and TRBJ2-7; D remains ambiguous. Germline values: CDR1 SGHRS, CDR2 YFSETQ. The CDR3 is 13 amino acids. The V end was cut by 0 bases, the J end by 4 bases, with 8 bases between. This CDR3 reads CASSLANSYEQYF. The CDR3 DNA follows: TGCGCCAGCAGCTTGGCCAACAGTTACGAGCAGTACTTC.

This clone was seen only a few times. V and J are TRBV29-1 and TRBJ2-5; 7 nucleotides agree with TRBD1. The CDR3 spans 12 residues. CDR1 SQVTM and CDR2 ANQGSEA come from the germline V gene. J gave up 1 base and V 4 bases, and 0 bases lay outside the gene matches. In DNA form, the CDR3 reads TGCAGCGTTGGGGACAGCCAAGAGACCCAGTACTTC. It encodes CSVGDSQETQYF.

The rearrangement links TRBV7-9 to TRBJ2-1; maybe TRBD1 (5 bases). Germline assignment: CDR1 SEHNR and CDR2 FQNEAQ (reference sequence). The ends were cut back, 1 base at V and 10 bases at J, with 8 bases in the middle. The CDR3 spans 12 residues. The CDR3 spells CASSLGGLEQFF. CDR3 nucleotide sequence: TGTGCCAGCAGCTTAGGGGGCCTGGAGCAGTTCTTC.

The V call is TRBV19, the J call TRBJ1-6; 7 bases match TRBD1. Germline CDR1 is LNHDA and CDR2 is SQIVND (reference sequence). The ends lost 5 bases at V and 10 bases at J; junction bases unmatched: 23. CDR3 length: 19 residues. CDR3 sequence reads: CASSPRPVGQVGWRSPLHF. The DNA of the CDR3 is TGTGCCAGTAGTCCTCGGCCTGTAGGACAGGTCGGTTGGCGGTCACCCCTCCACTTT. The full variable domain, completed using reference TRBV19 and TRBJ1-6, is DGGITQSPKYLFRKEGQNVTLSCEQNLNHDAMYWYRQDPGQGLRLIYYSQIVNDFQKGDIAEGYSVSREKKESFPLTVTSAQKNPTAFYLCASSPRPVGQVGWRSPLHFGNGTRLTVT.

The chain combines TRBV7-6 with TRBJ1-1, with D possibly TRBD1 on 5 matching bases. CDR3 length: 16 residues. Trimming took off 6 bases at V and 1 base at J, with 18 bases between the two ends. The germline gives CDR1 SGHVS, CDR2 FNYEAQ. The chain's CDR3 is CASSLGPDIRNTEAFF. As DNA, the CDR3 is TGTGCCAGCAGTCTTGGTCCGGACATCCGGAACACTGAAGCTTTCTTT. The full variable domain, rest sourced from reference TRBV7-6 and TRBJ1-1, is GAGVSQSPRYKVTKRGQDVALRCDPISGHVSLYWYRQALGQGPEFLTYFNYEAQQDKSGLPNDRFSAERPEGSISTLTIQRTEQRDSAMYRCASSLGPDIRNTEAFFGQGTRLTVV.

V gene TRBV11-1 combines with J gene TRBJ2-1, with 13 nucleotides matching TRBD2. The trim removed 5 bases at V and 6 bases at J, leaving 7 bases unmatched. The germline V gene encodes CDR1 SGHAT and CDR2 FQDESV (reference sequence). This CDR3 has 16 residues. DNA for the CDR3: TGTGCCAGCAGCATGAGACTAGCGGGAGGCGGCAATGAGCAGTTCTTC. The encoded protein is CASSMRLAGGGNEQFF.

This clone appeared a single time. This chain links TRBV5-6 with TRBJ1-1, with D possibly being TRBD1 (5 bases). This CDR3 comprises 12 residues. The germline gives CDR1 SGHDT, CDR2 YYEEEE. Between the trimmed V and J ends, which lost 1 base and 12 bases, there was a span of 13 bases. The CDR3 here is CASSLYPGRTFF. The CDR3 DNA sequence: TGTGCCAGCAGCTTGTACCCAGGGAGGACTTTCTTT.

This sequence joins TRBV9 and TRBJ2-5; 13 bases align to TRBD2. Germline V gives CDR1 SGDLS, CDR2 YYNGEE. V lost 3 bases, J lost 2 bases, and 4 bases stayed unmatched. CDR3 length equals 16 residues. CDR3 bases: TGTGCCAGCAGCGGGGCGACTAGCGGGGGGCAAGAGACCCAGTACTTC. Protein product: CASSGATSGGQETQYF.

This clone came up a few times. The chain joins TRBV29-1 to TRBJ2-7; weak D call: TRBD2 (6 bases). The germline V gene has CDR1 SQVTM and CDR2 ANQGSEA. The CDR3 spans 12 residues. CDR3 nucleotides: TGCAGTGAGAGCGGGTTACCATACGAGCAGTACTTC. This codes for CSESGLPYEQYF.

The chain uses TRBV11-2 and TRBJ2-3; no definite D call. The germline gives CDR1 SGHAT, CDR2 FQNNGV. V shed 3 bases and J shed 1 base, with 11 bases lying between them. The CDR3 runs 15 residues. The CDR3, as DNA: TGTGCCAGCAGCTTTTTCGGTGATGGCACAGATACGCAGTATTTT. This codes for CASSFFGDGTDTQYF.

This clone was seen just once. The CDR3 region is CASSLVRSTEAFF. Written as DNA, the CDR3 is TGTGCCAGCAGCTTGGTCCGTAGTACTGAAGCTTTCTTT. This sequence joins TRBV5-5 and TRBJ1-1; D is unresolved. With 0 bases removed from V and 5 bases from J, the gap between germline ends came to 8 bases. Germline values: CDR1 SGHKS, CDR2 YYEKEE (reference sequence). CDR3 length: 13 residues. The variable domain in full, with the rest retrieved from reference TRBV5-5 and TRBJ1-1, is DAGVTQSPTHLIKTRGQQVTLRCSPISGHKSVSWYQQVLGQGPQFIFQYYEKEERGRGNFPDRFSARQFPNYSSELNVNALLLGDSALYLCASSLVRSTEAFFGQGTRLTVV.

V and J are TRBV28 and TRBJ2-7; 9 bases agree with TRBD1. Looked up from germline, CDR1 is MDHEN and CDR2 is SYDVKM. This CDR3 region has 15 residues. The junction had 12 bases not matched to a gene; V was cut back by 6 bases and J by 6 bases. The CDR3 sequence is CASRPPGTGWFEQYF. The CDR3 region has the DNA TGTGCCAGCAGACCACCCGGGACAGGGTGGTTCGAGCAGTACTTC.

V gene TRBV27 combines with J gene TRBJ1-4; D call uncertain. The CDR3 loop spans 18 amino acids. Trimming stripped 0 bases from V and 4 bases from J, with 18 bases between. Germline V lookup: CDR1 MNHEY, CDR2 SMNVEV (reference sequence). For the CDR3, the DNA is TGTGCCAGCAGTTTATCACCGGGTCTAGACCAGAGTAATGAAAAACTGTTTTTT. Its protein product is CASSLSPGLDQSNEKLFF.

Comment on this clone: One junction end does not reproduce the germline sequence, and a read error may be involved. The gene calls are TRBV28 and TRBJ1-5; D is undetermined. There are 15 residues in the CDR3. Germline V gives CDR1 MDHEN, CDR2 SYDVKM. The DNA for the CDR3 is TGTGCCAGCAGTTTTAGTTCCCAAAGCACTCAGCCCCAGCATTTT. Amino acids: CASSFSSQSTQPQHF.

The V and J genes are TRBV11-1 and TRBJ1-3; D ambiguous. The CDR3 is 15 amino acids. With 5 bases removed from V and 0 bases from J, the gap between germline ends came to 11 bases. Germline-derived CDR1 and CDR2 are SGHAT and FQDESV (reference sequence). The CDR3 DNA is TGTGCCAGCAGCGCCAGGCAGACCTCTGGAAACACCATATATTTT. Translation gives CASSARQTSGNTIYF.

The rearrangement uses TRBV21-1 and TRBJ1-1. TRBV21-1 has pseudogene status. The length of the CDR3 is 18 residues. CDR3 residues: CASSKLTGGGAEDTEAFF. The CDR3 bases are TGTGCCAGCAGCAAATTGACCGGGGGGGGCGCGGAAGACACTGAAGCTTTCTTT.

The chain's CDR3 is CASGSTGLDSPEAFF. The DNA for the CDR3 is TGTGCTAGTGGTAGCACGGGGTTAGATAGCCCTGAAGCTTTCTTT. This rearrangement joins TRBV12-5 to TRBJ1-1; no firm D call. This CDR3 region has 15 residues. From germline, CDR1 is LGHNT and CDR2 FRNRAP. Trimming stripped 5 bases from V and 6 bases from J, with 19 bases between.

This chain connects TRBV4-2 to TRBJ2-1, with 12 bases fitting TRBD2. Trimming cost V 4 bases and J 8 bases; bases outside gene matches: 9. This CDR3 region has 16 residues. The germline V gene encodes CDR1 LGHNA and CDR2 YNFKEQ. The CDR3 nucleotides read TGTGCCAGCAGCCCTTCCCTAGCGGGGGGGCCCTATGAGCAGTTCTTC. Its protein product is CASSPSLAGGPYEQFF.

The V and J genes are TRBV9 and TRBJ1-6; 7 bases are a match to TRBD1. The CDR3 contains 15 residues. The J segment lost 6 bases and the V segment lost 3 bases, leaving 6 bases of the junction unmatched. Germline CDR1 is SGDLS and CDR2 is YYNGEE. The CDR3 region is CASSDRDRFNSPLHF. CDR3 in DNA: TGTGCCAGCAGCGACCGGGACAGATTTAATTCACCCCTCCACTTT.

The chain employs TRBV9 and TRBJ2-7; D is possibly TRBD2 (5 bases). The germline V gene encodes CDR1 SGDLS and CDR2 YYNGEE. Between the trimmed V and J ends, which lost 0 bases and 5 bases, there was a span of 15 bases. There are 15 residues in the CDR3. This CDR3 is CASSVGAGDYNEQYF. The CDR3 region has the DNA TGTGCCAGCAGCGTAGGGGCCGGGGATTATAACGAGCAGTACTTC.